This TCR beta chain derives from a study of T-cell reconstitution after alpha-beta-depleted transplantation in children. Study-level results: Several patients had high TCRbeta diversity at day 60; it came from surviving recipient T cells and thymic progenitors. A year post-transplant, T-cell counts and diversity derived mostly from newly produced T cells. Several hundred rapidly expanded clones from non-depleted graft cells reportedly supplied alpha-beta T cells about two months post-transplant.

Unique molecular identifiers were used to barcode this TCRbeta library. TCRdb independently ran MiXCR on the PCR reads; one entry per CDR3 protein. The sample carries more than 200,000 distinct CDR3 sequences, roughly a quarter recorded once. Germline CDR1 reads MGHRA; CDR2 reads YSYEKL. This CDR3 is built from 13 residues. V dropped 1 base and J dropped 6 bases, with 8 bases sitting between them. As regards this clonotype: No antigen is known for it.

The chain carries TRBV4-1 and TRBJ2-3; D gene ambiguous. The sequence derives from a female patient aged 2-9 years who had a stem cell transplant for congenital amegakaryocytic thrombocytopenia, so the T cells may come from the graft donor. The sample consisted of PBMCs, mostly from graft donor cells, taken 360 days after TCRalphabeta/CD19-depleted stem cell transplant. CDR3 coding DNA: TGCGCCAGCAGCCAAGGGCCGTATGATACGCAGTATTTT. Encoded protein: CASSQGPYDTQYF.